The 2 T cell receptor beta chains in this list originate from one sample, sequenced in a study of blood T cell repertoires in COVID-19. Assay: immunoSEQ multiplex PCR; the TCRdb copy retains only in-frame clones and omits some. The table records roughly 500,000 clones, 88% of them present only once. The material sequenced was PBMCs or T cells enriched from blood (not recorded which). These receptors all come from a woman in her forties who had recovered from COVID-19.

CDR3 loop: CASSSFPGNTIYF. CDR3 DNA: TGCGCCAGCAGCTCCTTCCCCGGAAACACCATATATTTT. This chain joins TRBV4-1 and TRBJ1-3; D is ambiguous. CDR3 length: 13 amino acids. V was pared by 5 bases and J by 4 bases, with 9 bases between. Germline V gene data show CDR1 as MGHRA and CDR2 as YSYEKL.

This clone occurred once. The gene calls are TRBV15 and TRBJ2-5, with 10 bases identical to TRBD2. Germline V gene data show CDR1 as LNHNV and CDR2 as YYDKDF (reference sequence). The CDR3 totals 17 residues. After removal of 1 base from V and 5 bases from J, the junction contained 10 bases not matched to a gene. The DNA for the CDR3 is TGTGCCACCAGCAGAGGGACCCTAGCGGGAGAGGAGGAGACCCAGTACTTC. Translating it yields CATSRGTLAGEEETQYF.